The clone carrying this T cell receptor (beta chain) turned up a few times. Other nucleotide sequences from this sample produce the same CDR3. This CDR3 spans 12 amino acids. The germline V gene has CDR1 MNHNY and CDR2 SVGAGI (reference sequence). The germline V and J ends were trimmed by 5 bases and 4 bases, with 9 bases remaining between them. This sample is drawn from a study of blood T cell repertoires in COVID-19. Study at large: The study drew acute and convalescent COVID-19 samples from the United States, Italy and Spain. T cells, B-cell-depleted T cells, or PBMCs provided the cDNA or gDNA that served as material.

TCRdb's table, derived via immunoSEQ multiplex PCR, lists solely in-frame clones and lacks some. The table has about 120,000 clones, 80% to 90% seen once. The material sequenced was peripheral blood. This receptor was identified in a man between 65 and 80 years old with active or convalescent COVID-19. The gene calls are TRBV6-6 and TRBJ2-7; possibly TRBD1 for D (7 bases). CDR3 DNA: TGTGCCAGCAGTCCAGGGGGGTACGAGCAGTACTTC. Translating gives CASSPGGYEQYF.